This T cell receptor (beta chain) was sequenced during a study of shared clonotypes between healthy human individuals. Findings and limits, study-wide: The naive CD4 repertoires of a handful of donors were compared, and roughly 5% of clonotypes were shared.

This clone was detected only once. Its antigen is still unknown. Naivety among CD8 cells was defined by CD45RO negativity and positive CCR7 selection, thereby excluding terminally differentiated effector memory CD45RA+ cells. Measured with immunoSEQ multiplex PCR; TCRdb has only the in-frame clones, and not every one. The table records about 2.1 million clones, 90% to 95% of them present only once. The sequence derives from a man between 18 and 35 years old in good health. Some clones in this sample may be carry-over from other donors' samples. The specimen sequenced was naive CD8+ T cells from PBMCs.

The CDR3 loop is CASCGQGAGEKLFF. The CDR3, as DNA: TGTGCCAGCTGCGGACAGGGGGCAGGGGAAAAACTGTTTTTT. The chain uses TRBV25-1 and TRBJ1-4; 11 bases map to TRBD1. This CDR3 region has 14 residues. Losses at the gene ends were 8 bases for V and 8 bases for J; bases not matched to a gene: 7. The germline CDR1 and CDR2 sequences are MGHDK and SYGVNS.